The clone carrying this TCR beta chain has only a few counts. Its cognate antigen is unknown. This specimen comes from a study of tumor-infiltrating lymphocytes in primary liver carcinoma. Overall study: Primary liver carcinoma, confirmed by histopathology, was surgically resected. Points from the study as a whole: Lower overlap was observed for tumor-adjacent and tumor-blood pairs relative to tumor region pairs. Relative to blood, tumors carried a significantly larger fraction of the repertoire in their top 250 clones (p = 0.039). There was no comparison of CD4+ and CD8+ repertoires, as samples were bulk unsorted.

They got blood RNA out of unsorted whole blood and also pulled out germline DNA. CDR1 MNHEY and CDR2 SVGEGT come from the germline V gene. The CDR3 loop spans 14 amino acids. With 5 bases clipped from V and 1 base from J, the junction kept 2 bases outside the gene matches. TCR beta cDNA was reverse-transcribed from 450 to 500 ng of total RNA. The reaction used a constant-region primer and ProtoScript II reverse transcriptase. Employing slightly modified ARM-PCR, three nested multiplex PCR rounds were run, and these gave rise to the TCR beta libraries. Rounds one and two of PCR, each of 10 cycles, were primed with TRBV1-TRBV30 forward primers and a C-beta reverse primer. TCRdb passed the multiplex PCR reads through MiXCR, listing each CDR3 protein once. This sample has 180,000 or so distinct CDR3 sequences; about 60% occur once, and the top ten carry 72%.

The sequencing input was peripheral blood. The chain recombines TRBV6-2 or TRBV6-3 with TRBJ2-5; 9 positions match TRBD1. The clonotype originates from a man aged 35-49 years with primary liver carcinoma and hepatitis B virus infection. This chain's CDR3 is CASSVDRGQETQYF. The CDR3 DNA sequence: TGTGCCAGCAGTGTGGACAGGGGCCAAGAGACCCAGTACTTC.